This TCR beta chain was observed in a study of CXCR3-negative and CXCR3-positive naive CD8 T cells (dated by TCRdb to about 2019). Study-wide context: In total, about 130 million TRB reads were obtained, or roughly 1.5 +/- 0.3 million reads per library. TRBV-TRBJ cluster analysis included naive subsets from 5 donors and memory cells from 3 donors. Data from 11 donors, pooled across two independent experiments, went into the diversity and physicochemical repertoire analyses. What the research found in general, with its limitations: Because surface CD5, which is linked to self-reactivity in mice, was comparable between the naive subsets, TCR interaction strength was also inferred from the physicochemical properties of TRB CDR3s. Compared with CXCR3-negative naive cells, CXCR3-positive naive cells had TRB CDR3s with higher hydrophobicity (lower Kidera factor 4), lower energy, and higher strength and volume indices. Both naive subsets had comparably high repertoire diversity, while memory CD8+ T cells had much lower repertoire diversity. Within the same donor, TRBV-TRBJ usage looked similar between naive CXCR3-negative and CXCR3-positive cells, but memory cells had distinct patterns. Freshly isolated PBMCs were used for most assays because CXCR3 expression went down partially after cryopreservation.

The instrument was a NextSeq 550. The Human TCR Profiling Kit (MiLaboratory) was used to make UMI-labeled 5' RACE TRB cDNA libraries. cDNA synthesis used the entire amount of extracted RNA, and PCR amplification then used the entire amount of cDNA produced. The libraries were made side by side, with each library going through the same number of PCR cycles. In the paper's pipeline: With a requirement of at least two reads per UMI, MIGEC and MiXCR extracted about 53,000 +/- 9,400 unique UMI-labeled TRB cDNA molecules per library. An average of approximately 40,000 +/- 10,000 functional in-frame TRB CDR3 nucleotide clonotypes without stop codons was found per library. After each sample was downsampled to 5000 UMI-labeled TRB molecules, VDJtools was used to calculate diversity metrics such as normalized Shannon-Wiener and Chao1. VDJtools was used to calculate clonotype-size-weighted physicochemical properties of the central five CDR3 residues, namely interaction energy, strength, volume and Kidera factor 4. Each CDR3 protein sequence appears as one entry after TCRdb reprocessed the reads, and no DNA is included. Here the V and J calls rest on TCRdb's processing, not on the authors' analysis. This sample's records show 130,000 to 150,000 distinct CDR3 sequences. 0.25% to 0.3% of the sample belongs to the ten largest clones.

For this clonotype: The clone's antigen remains unknown.

Looking up the germline V gene (reference sequence) yields CDR1 PRHDT and CDR2 FYEKMQ. The CDR3 has 13 amino acids, counting the end cysteine and phenylalanine. DNA for this receptor is not on file. Each CD8+ T cell subset was flow-sorted in triplicate, with roughly 330,000 cells per subset placed directly into RLT lysis buffer. Naive CD8+ T cells were defined stringently as CD45RO-CCR7+CD27+CD95- to exclude memory contaminants. Using standard density gradient centrifugation, peripheral blood mononuclear cells were isolated from buffy coats. Naive CXCR3-negative and CXCR3-positive CD8+ T cells were flow-sorted on a FACSAria III. Total RNA was extracted from sorted cells using an RNeasy Mini Kit.

Sequencing was carried out using naive CXCR3+ CD8+ T cells from blood. Read against the paper, the sample's cell subset or site label means: CD45RO-CCR7+CD27+CD95- naive CD8+ T cells expressing CXCR3 (TNR3+). The sequence was obtained from a human donor in good health. Some clones in this sample may be carry-over from other donors' samples. Recombination linked TRBV13 to TRBJ1-3. CDR3 sequence: CASFKAGMDTIYF.